This T cell receptor beta chain was observed in a study of cytomegalovirus exposure and HLA in healthy donors. Primers for the PCR totalled 60 Vbeta and 13 Jbeta. Assay used: immunoSEQ multiplex PCR; TCRdb lists only in-frame clones, some missing. The sample includes 150,000 to 200,000 clones, around four fifths of them seen just once. Sequenced material: PBMCs. This TCR was sampled from a woman in her 40s in good health and CMV-seronegative.

CDR3 coding DNA: TGTGCCAGTAGTTCGGCTCGGGGAAATGAGCAGTTCTTC. It translates to CASSSARGNEQFF. This chain connects TRBV19 to TRBJ2-1, with D possibly being TRBD2 (5 bases). Trimming cost V 5 bases and J 7 bases, with 12 bases left between them. From germline, CDR1 is LNHDA and CDR2 SQIVND (reference sequence). The CDR3 is 13 residues long.